This TCR beta chain is from a study of shared clonotypes between healthy human individuals (dated by TCRdb to 2018 to 2021). Context from the whole study: Three men and two women, aged 18 to 49 years, made up the cohort. Between about 0.85 and 9.5 billion PBMCs per donor were obtained by leukapheresis. For each donor, three plates each were used for CD4 naive and CD4 memory, two plates were used for CD8 naive, and one plate was used for CD8 memory. Blood TCR repertoires of about 5 healthy adults were deeply sequenced to estimate repertoire size and the extent of clonotype sharing between individuals. To increase sequencing depth and limit assay-specific biases, different laboratories used diverse techniques to prepare libraries and sequence TCR repertoires. What the authors observed across the whole study: Pairwise subsampling led to the expectation that sequencing depth would affect the degree of clonotype sharing among donors. Even with the large sequencing depth, rarefaction of the sorted-subset datasets indicated that sequencing was incomplete. Compared with non-shared clonotypes, the clonotypes found in all four sorted-subset donors had higher generation probabilities. Estimated clonotype richness was generally larger for naive than for memory subsets. Sampling was restricted to blood, and TCR repertoires in tissue are likely to differ from TCR repertoires in blood. Because the study included only a small number of donors, the genetic and exposure-history diversity represented was limited. Across a few donors, around 5% of naive CD4, around 3.5% of naive CD8, under 2.5% of memory CD4, and 0.4% of memory CD8 clonotypes were shared.

Deletion took 5 bases off V and 5 bases off J, with a span of 18 bases between the germline ends. The CDR3, from cysteine to phenylalanine, totals 15 residues. The DNA shown is the 45-base CDR3, in frame from base 1. The germline V gene (reference sequence) specifies SEHNR as CDR1 and FQNEAQ as CDR2. Donors were healthy HIV-negative adults with no recently reported acute infections or vaccinations. Every donor was a Caucasian adult residing in Nashville, Tennessee, USA. Magnetic negative selection was used to enrich CD4+ T cells, after which naive cells were positively selected on CD45RA and the negative fraction became the memory subset. Blood was collected by leukapheresis, and PBMCs were isolated by Ficoll-Histopaque density gradient centrifugation and then cryopreserved in liquid nitrogen vapor phase. Purity and quantity of every magnetically sorted T cell population were checked by analytical flow cytometry. Genomic DNA was isolated from every sorted fraction and measured by UV absorbance on a Nanodrop 2000c.

Using the deep immunoSEQ assay, multiplex PCR amplified TCR CDR3 regions from genomic DNA. Genomic DNA extracted from each cell subset was distributed evenly over all wells of several immunoSEQ 96-well plates, and each plate served as one replicate. For sorted subsets, roughly 200 ng genomic DNA, equal to 30,000 to 35,000 T cell genomes, was loaded into each replicate PCR. Purified libraries were measured with a Qubit 3.0 fluorometer, size-checked on a Bioanalyzer 2100, and measured again with the KAPA Library Quantification kit. Each immunoSEQ 96-well plate was sequenced on its own single-read 150-cycle Illumina NextSeq 550 flow cell. In the source study's methods: Because only junctional sequences without quality scores were contained in the immunoSEQ output, filtering matching that applied to full-length reads could not be performed. To assign V/J genes and CDR3, sequences were annotated against IMGT germline references using PyIR, a Python wrapper for IgBLAST v1.9. Reads with weak V/J assignments (E-value above 1e-6), missing CDR3, stop codons, out-of-frame junctions, or ambiguous translated residues were removed. A V3J clonotype was defined by an identical inferred V gene, J gene, and CDR3 amino acid sequence. Percentage overlap between repertoires was calculated by dividing the number of shared unique clonotypes by the size of the smaller repertoire. Three approaches were used to assess repertoire richness: RTK rarefaction, the Chao1 estimator, and Recon v2.1 estimates of unobserved clonotypes. Generation probabilities for all TCRbeta clonotypes obtained by the gDNA method from a few donors were computed using OLGA. Sourced from immuneACCESS, this table was stored by TCRdb with only in-frame sequences that have V and J called. A share of the clones is absent; for the studies checked, an unresolved V gene accounts for under half, and the remainder has no known explanation. V, J and clone size derive from that table, while D and trimming were established from the DNA sequence. In this sample the table shows approximately 2.5 million clones, 80% to 95% of which occur a single time. 0.36% of the sample lies in the top ten.

For this clone: Its recognized antigen is unknown. Base quality data are lacking; no much larger clone is found one base away.

This clonotype originated in a man between 18 and 29 years old in good health. Some clones in this sample may be carry-over from other donors' samples. Sequencing used naive CD4+ T cells from PBMCs. This sample's cell subset or site label indicates: CD45RA+ positively selected. This chain is built from TRBV7-9 and TRBJ2-5; the D segment may tentatively be TRBD1 or TRBD2, each giving 5 matched bases. The CDR3 reads as follows: CASSRGGASRETQYF. The DNA is TGTGCCAGCAGCCGAGGTGGGGCTAGCCGGGAGACCCAGTACTTC.